This TCR beta chain is drawn from a study of blood T cells in healthy people across ages. For the study at large: Template switching captured about one barcoded beta molecule per two T cells.

Germline-derived CDR1 and CDR2 are MDHEN and SYDVKM. The CDR3 is made up of 15 amino acids. Trimming left V 3 bases short and J 7 bases short, with 17 bases between. Next came a second PCR, run for about 7 to 12 cycles, which used a sample-barcoded 5' primer along with a J-beta primer mix. TCRdb itself ran the 5' RACE reads through MiXCR, one entry per CDR3 protein. The sample gives approximately 1,000,000 distinct CDR3 sequences, 35% to 50% of which show up once; approximately 19% is in the top ten. Overall study findings and caveats: Per million T cells, the diversity of TCR beta decreased roughly linearly as age advanced.

Concerning this clonotype itself: Its target is not known.

The chain links TRBV28 to TRBJ2-3, with a tentative D call TRBD1 (6 bases). The sequence came from an older woman in good health. Sequencing was performed on blood. CDR3 amino acids: CASSFLEQGSYTQYF. The CDR3 DNA reads as TGTGCCAGCAGTTTTTTGGAGCAGGGGTCGTATACGCAGTATTTT.